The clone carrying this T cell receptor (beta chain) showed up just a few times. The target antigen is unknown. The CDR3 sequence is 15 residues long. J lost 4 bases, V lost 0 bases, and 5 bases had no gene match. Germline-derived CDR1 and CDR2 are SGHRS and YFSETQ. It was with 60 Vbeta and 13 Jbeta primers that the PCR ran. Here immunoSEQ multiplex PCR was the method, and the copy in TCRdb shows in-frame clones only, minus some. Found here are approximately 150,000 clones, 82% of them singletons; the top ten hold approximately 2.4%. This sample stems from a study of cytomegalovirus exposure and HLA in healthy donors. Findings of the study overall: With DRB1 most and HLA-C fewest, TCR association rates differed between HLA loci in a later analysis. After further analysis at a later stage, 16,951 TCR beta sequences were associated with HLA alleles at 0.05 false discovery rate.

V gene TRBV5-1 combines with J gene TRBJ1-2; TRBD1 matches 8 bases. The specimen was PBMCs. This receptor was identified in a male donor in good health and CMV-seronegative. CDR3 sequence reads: CASSLGQGTAYGYTF. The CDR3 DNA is TGCGCCAGCAGCTTGGGACAGGGGACGGCCTATGGCTACACCTTC.